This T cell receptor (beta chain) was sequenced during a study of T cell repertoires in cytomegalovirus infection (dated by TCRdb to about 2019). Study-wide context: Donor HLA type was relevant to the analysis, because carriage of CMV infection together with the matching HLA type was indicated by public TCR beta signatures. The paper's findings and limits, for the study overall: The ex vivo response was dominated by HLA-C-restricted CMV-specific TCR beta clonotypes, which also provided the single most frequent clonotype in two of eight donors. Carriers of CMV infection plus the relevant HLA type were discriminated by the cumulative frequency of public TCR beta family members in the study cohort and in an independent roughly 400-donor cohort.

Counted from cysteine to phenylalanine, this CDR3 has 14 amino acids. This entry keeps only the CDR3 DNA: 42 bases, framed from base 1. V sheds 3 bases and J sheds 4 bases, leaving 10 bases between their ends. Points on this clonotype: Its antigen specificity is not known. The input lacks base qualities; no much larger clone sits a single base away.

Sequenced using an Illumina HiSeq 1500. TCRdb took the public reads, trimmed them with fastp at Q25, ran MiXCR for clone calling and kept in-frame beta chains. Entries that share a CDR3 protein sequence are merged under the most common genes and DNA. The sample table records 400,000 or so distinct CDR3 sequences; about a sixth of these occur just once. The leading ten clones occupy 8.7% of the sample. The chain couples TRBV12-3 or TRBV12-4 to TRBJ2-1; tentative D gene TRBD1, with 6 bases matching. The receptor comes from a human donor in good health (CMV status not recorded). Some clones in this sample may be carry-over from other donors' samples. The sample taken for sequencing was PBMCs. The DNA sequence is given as TGTGCCAGCAGTTTCGGGACACTTTACAATGAGCAGTTCTTC. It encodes CASSFGTLYNEQFF.